This T cell receptor (beta chain) stems from a study of cytomegalovirus exposure and HLA in healthy donors. The CDR3 length is 11 residues. The V gene lost 5 bases and the J gene lost 7 bases, with 6 bases spanning the gap. The PCR employed 60 Vbeta primers together with 13 Jbeta primers. Sequenced by immunoSEQ multiplex PCR; TCRdb stores in-frame clones only, minus some. Here the sample spans 52,000 or so clones, roughly four fifths being singletons. The J gene is TRBJ1-5, the V gene TRBV23-1; D unclear. TRBV23-1 is assigned to the ORF class and has an uncertain function. Sequencing was done on a sample of PBMCs. The receptor was derived from a woman between 40 and 55 years old in good health and CMV-seropositive. DNA of the CDR3: TGCGCCAGCAGTTTGCGGCAGCCCCAGCATTTT. This gives the protein CASSLRQPQHF.